The present T cell receptor (beta chain) was sequenced within a study of blood T cell repertoires in COVID-19. Trimming removed 6 bases at V and 0 bases at J, with 15 bases between. CDR3 length: 17 residues. The germline CDR1 and CDR2 sequences are PRHDT and FYEKMQ (reference sequence). In the study's own analysis: For nucleated cells, counts were estimated from reference gene primer amplification. Method: immunoSEQ multiplex PCR; TCRdb's copy keeps in-frame clones and lacks some. From that table come the V and J calls and clone size; the DNA was used to work out D and trimming. The repertoire holds roughly 17,000 clones, with 80% to 85% as singletons.

This TCR was recovered from a man between 60 and 75 years old with acute or convalescent COVID-19. V usage is TRBV13 and J usage is TRBJ2-6; D possibly corresponds to TRBD1 (6 bases). What was sequenced was peripheral blood. The CDR3 DNA reads as TGTGCCAGCAGTTATTGGACAGACCCCTCTGGGGCCAACGTCCTGACTTTC. Translated, it gives CASSYWTDPSGANVLTF. Supplemented by reference TRBV13 and TRBJ2-6, the full variable domain reads AAGVIQSPRHLIKEKRETATLKCYPIPRHDTVYWYQQGPGQDPQFLISFYEKMQSDKGSIPDRFSAQQFSDYHSELNMSSLELGDSALYFCASSYWTDPSGANVLTFGAGSRLTVL.